Included here is one T cell receptor beta chain sequence, with context. What it recognizes is unknown. The table came from immunoSEQ multiplex PCR; TCRdb's copy has only in-frame clones and leaves some out. The table has more than 15,000 clones, 84% seen once; the top ten hold 3.4%. This entry belongs to a study of PD-1 blockade in mismatch repair-deficient tumors. Study-wide context: Patients had 12 to 13 mismatch repair-deficient cancer types and were previously treated and progressing. Whole-study results and caveats: Tumor-resident clones, often absent from pretreatment blood, expanded after pembrolizumab and then contracted.

All patients were mismatch repair deficient, assessed by either PCR or immunohistochemistry. Three pembrolizumab responders had their TCRs sequenced. V gave up 0 bases and J gave up 4 bases, with 10 bases separating them. The CDR3 loop spans 15 amino acids. Germline values: CDR1 LNHDA, CDR2 SQIVND (reference sequence). This sequence was found in an adult with mismatch repair-deficient cancer. Sample: PBMCs, taken 4 weeks after starting pembrolizumab. The chain uses TRBV19 and TRBJ1-5; D is ambiguous. CDR3 protein: CASSIEWSTNQPQHF. DNA of the CDR3: TGTGCCAGTAGTATAGAGTGGAGCACTAATCAGCCCCAGCATTTT.